The TCR beta chain under discussion was sequenced for a study of T cells in Graves' hyperthyroidism and ophthalmopathy. Study at large: Blood was drawn when the patient was first diagnosed and still untreated.

Broader study findings: A model using 13 V-J features told ophthalmopathy apart from stable hyperthyroidism.

Looked up from germline, CDR1 is MGHRA and CDR2 is YSYEKL. V lost 4 bases and J 1 base, leaving 11 bases between the germline ends. CDR3 size: 14 residues. Diagnosis rested on symptoms, serum thyroxine and TRAb, thyroid ultrasound, and orbital computed tomography. Amplification of TCR beta CDR3 regions was performed using RNA transcripts as template. HTBI primers were used for first-round RT-PCR of the TCR CDR3. MiXCR, run by TCRdb on the multiplex PCR reads, gives a single entry per CDR3 protein. The sample includes around 440,000 distinct CDR3 sequences, 15% to 19% of them seen just once. Concerning this clonotype: The antigen remains undetermined.

The source of this sequence is a woman aged 18-29 years with Graves' hyperthyroidism. Specimen: blood. The chain links TRBV4-1 to TRBJ2-7; tentatively, D is TRBD1 (6 bases). Here the CDR3 DNA reads TGCGCCAGCAGCCCACAGGGTTGGTCCTACGAGCAGTACTTC. Translation gives CASSPQGWSYEQYF.